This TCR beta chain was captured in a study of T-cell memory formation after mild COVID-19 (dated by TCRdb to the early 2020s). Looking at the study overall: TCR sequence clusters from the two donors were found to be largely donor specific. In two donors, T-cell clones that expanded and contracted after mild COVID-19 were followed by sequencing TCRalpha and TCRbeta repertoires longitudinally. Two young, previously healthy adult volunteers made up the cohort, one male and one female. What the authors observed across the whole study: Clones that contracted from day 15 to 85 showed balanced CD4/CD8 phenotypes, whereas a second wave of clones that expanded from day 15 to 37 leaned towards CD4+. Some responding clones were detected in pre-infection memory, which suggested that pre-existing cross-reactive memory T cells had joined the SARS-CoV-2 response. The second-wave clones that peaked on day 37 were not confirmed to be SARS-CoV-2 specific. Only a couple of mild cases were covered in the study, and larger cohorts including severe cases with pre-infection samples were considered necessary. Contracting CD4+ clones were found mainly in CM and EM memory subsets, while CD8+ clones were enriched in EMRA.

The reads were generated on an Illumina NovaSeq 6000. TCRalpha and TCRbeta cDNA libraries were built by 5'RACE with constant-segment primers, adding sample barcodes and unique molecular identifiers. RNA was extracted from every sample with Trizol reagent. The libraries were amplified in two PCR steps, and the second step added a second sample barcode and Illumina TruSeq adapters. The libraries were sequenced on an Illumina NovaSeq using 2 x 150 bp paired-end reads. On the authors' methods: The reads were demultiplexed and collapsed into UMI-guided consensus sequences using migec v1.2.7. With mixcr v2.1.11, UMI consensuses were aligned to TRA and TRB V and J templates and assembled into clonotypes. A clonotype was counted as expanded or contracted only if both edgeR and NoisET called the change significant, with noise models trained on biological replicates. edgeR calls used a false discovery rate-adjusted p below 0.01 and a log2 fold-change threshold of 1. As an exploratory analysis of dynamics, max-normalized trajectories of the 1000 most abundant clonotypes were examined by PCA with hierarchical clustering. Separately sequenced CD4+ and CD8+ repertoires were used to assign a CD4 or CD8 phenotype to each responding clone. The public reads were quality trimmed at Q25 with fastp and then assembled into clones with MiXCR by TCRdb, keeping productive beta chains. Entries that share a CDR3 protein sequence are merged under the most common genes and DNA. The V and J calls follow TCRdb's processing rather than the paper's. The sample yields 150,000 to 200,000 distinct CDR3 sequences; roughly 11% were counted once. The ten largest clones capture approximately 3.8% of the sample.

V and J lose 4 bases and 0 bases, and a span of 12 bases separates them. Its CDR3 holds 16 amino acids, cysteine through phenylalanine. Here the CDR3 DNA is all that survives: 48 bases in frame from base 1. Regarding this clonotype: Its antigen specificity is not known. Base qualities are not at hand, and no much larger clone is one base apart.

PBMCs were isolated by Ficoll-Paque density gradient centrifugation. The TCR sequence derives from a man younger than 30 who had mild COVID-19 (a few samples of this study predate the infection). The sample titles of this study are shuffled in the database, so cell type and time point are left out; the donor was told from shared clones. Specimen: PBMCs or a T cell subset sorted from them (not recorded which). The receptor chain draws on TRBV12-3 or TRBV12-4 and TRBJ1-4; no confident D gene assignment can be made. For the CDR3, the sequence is CASSWVPSPTNEKLFF. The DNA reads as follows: TGTGCCAGCAGTTGGGTCCCCTCCCCAACTAATGAAAAACTGTTTTTT.